Following are 8 T cell receptor beta chains from one sample sequenced in a study of blood T cell repertoires in COVID-19. Sequencing was performed with immunoSEQ multiplex PCR; in TCRdb, only in-frame clones are kept and a portion is missing. The table lists roughly 220,000 clones, 80% to 85% of them singletons. Sequencing was done on a sample of peripheral blood. These receptor sequences come from a man aged 25 to 45 with active or convalescent COVID-19.

This clone was picked up one time. The junction departs from the called germline gene at one end, perhaps through a read error. The rearrangement uses TRBV6-5 and TRBJ1-3, with D tentatively TRBD1 (6 bases). This CDR3 has 14 amino acids. CDR1 and CDR2 (germline): MNHEY, SVGAGI. This CDR3 reads CASRVRDTGNTIYF. As DNA, the CDR3 is TGTGCCAGCAGAGTCCGGGACACTGGCAACACCATATATTTT.

V usage is TRBV7-8 and J usage is TRBJ1-1, with 12 bases matching TRBD1. Germline lookup yields CDR1 SGHVS and CDR2 FQNEAQ. Trimming cost V 5 bases and J 5 bases; bases outside gene matches: 9. The CDR3 length is 16 residues. CDR3 DNA sequence: TGTGCCAGCAGCCCGGGGGACAGGGGGCTTGGAACTGAAGCTTTCTTT. The encoded protein is CASSPGDRGLGTEAFF.

The chain carries TRBV29-1 and TRBJ1-6; 9 positions agree with TRBD1. Germline CDR1 SQVTM, CDR2 ANQGSEA. CDR3 length: 13 amino acids. With 6 bases clipped from V and 7 bases from J, the junction kept 4 bases outside the gene matches. The CDR3 coding sequence is TGCAGCGTGGGGGACAGGGAAAATTCACCCCTCCACTTT. Its translation is CSVGDRENSPLHF.

CDR3 sequence reads: CASSLSETQYF. As DNA, the CDR3 is TGTGCCAGCTCACTGTCGGAGACCCAGTACTTC. The chain couples TRBV18 to TRBJ2-5, with no clear D. V lost 4 bases and J lost 5, with 5 bases in between. This CDR3 has 11 amino acids. CDR1 and CDR2 (germline): KGHSH, LQKENI.

The chain has TRBV7-9 and TRBJ2-7; the match to TRBD1 covers 7 bases. The J segment lost 1 base and the V segment lost 4 bases, leaving 7 bases of the junction unmatched. Germline V CDR1 and CDR2: SEHNR, FQNEAQ (reference sequence). The CDR3 sequence is 15 residues long. DNA of the CDR3: TGTGCCAGCAGCTCACCGACAGGGCGGTCCTACGAGCAGTACTTC. Its protein product is CASSSPTGRSYEQYF.

J is TRBJ1-1 and V is TRBV2; 7 bases map to TRBD1. The length of the CDR3 is 12 residues. The germline CDR1 and CDR2 sequences are SNHLY and FYNNEI. V dropped 6 bases and J dropped 6; count of bases not matched to a gene: 4. Written as DNA, the CDR3 is TGTGCCAGCAGGAAGGGGGCGGCTGAAGCTTTCTTT. It yields the protein CASRKGAAEAFF.

The CDR3 here is CASSTGTSGRRNEQFF. CDR3 coding DNA: TGTGCCAGCAGTACCGGGACTAGCGGGAGGAGGAATGAGCAGTTCTTC. This chain connects TRBV28 to TRBJ2-1; TRBD2 aligns across 15 bases. With V trimmed by 5 bases and J by 7 bases, 6 bases remained unmatched. Looked up from germline, CDR1 is MDHEN and CDR2 is SYDVKM. This CDR3 comprises 16 residues. Full variable domain (remainder filled in from reference TRBV28 and TRBJ2-1): DVKVTQSSRYLVKRTGEKVFLECVQDMDHENMFWYRQDPGLGLRLIYFSYDVKMKEKGDIPEGYSVSREKKERFSLILESASTNQTSMYLCASSTGTSGRRNEQFFGPGTRLTVL.

The chain links TRBV7-2 to TRBJ2-7, with 15 bases aligning to TRBD2. After removal of 5 bases from V and 9 bases from J, the junction contained 11 bases not matched to a gene. Germline V gene lookup returns CDR1 SGHTA and CDR2 FQGNSA. This CDR3 is 16 amino acids long. In DNA, the CDR3 is TGTGCCAGCAGCCTCGAGGGGACTAGCGGGAGGCTTGCGCAGTACTTC. Translating gives CASSLEGTSGRLAQYF.